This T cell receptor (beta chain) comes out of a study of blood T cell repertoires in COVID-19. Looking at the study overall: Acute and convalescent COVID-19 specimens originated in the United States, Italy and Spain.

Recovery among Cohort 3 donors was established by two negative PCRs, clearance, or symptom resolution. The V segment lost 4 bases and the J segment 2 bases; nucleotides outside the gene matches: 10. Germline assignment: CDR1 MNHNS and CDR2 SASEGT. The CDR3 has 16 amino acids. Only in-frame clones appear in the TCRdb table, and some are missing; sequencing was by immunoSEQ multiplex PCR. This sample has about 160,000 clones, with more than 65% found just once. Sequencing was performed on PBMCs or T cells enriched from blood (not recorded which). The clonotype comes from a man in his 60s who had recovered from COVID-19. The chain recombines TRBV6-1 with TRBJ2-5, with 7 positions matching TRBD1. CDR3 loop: CASSAMGDSHQETQYF. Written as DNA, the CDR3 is TGTGCCAGCAGTGCGATGGGGGACAGTCATCAAGAGACCCAGTACTTC.